The 9 T cell receptor beta chains in this list originate from one sample, sequenced in a study of metastatic and nonmetastatic thyroid tumors. TCRdb re-called clones from the PCR reads using MiXCR. The table lists 15,000 to 20,000 clones, about 20% of them singletons. Prior to thyroid surgery, none of the patients had received any treatment. Sequencing used adjacent normal tissue. The receptors were gathered from a female donor with papillary thyroid cancer or a benign thyroid nodule (not recorded which). Some clones in this sample may be carry-over from other donors' samples.

This clone has more than one count but fewer than ten. This chain joins TRBV15 and TRBJ1-2; D remains unclear. The V gene's germline CDR1 is LNHNV and CDR2 YYDKDF (reference sequence). The CDR3 runs to 12 residues. Trimming removed 5 bases at V and 5 bases at J, with 9 bases between. CDR3 amino acids: CATSADGYGYTF. For the CDR3, the DNA is TGTGCCACCAGCGCGGACGGTTATGGCTACACCTTC.

The rearrangement uses TRBV5-1 and TRBJ1-4; D is uncertain. This CDR3 has 13 residues. V dropped 0 bases and J dropped 8 bases, with 8 bases sitting between them. CDR1 is SGHRS, CDR2 YFSETQ, per germline. The CDR3 DNA reads TGCGCCAGCAGCTTGGACCCGCAGGAAAAACTGTTTTTT. Its translation: CASSLDPQEKLFF.

This chain joins TRBV5-1 and TRBJ1-2; tentative D call: TRBD1 (6 bases). This CDR3 spans 15 amino acids. Between the trimmed V and J ends, which lost 4 bases and 7 bases, there was a span of 20 bases. The germline CDR1 and CDR2 sequences are SGHRS and YFSETQ. The CDR3 DNA sequence: TGCGCCAGCAGCCTAGCAGAGGGGGATCTGGCTGGCTACACCTTC. Its translation: CASSLAEGDLAGYTF.

This clone was detected only a few times. V usage is TRBV12-3 or TRBV12-4 and J usage is TRBJ2-1; D gene ambiguous. V lost 8 bases and J 5 bases, leaving 19 bases between the germline ends. The CDR3 extends over 15 amino acids. The DNA for the CDR3 is TGTGCCAGCGCCCATAATGCGGCCATAGACAATGAGCAGTTCTTC. This codes for CASAHNAAIDNEQFF.

V is TRBV7-2 and J is TRBJ1-2; 8 bases agree with TRBD1. From germline, CDR1 is SGHTA and CDR2 FQGNSA. This CDR3 contains 15 residues. J was trimmed by 5 bases and V by 5 bases; bases with no gene match: 10. The CDR3 is CASSTPGQGGYGYTF. The CDR3 nucleotides are TGTGCCAGCAGCACCCCTGGACAGGGAGGATATGGCTACACCTTC.

This clone appeared many times. The chain has TRBV3-1 and TRBJ2-5, with unresolved D. The CDR3 loop spans 16 amino acids. V was clipped by 1 base and J by 5 bases, with 17 bases between them. Germline assignment: CDR1 LGHDT and CDR2 YNNKEL (reference sequence). Here the CDR3 reads CASSQVPQGVKETQYF. CDR3 DNA sequence: TGTGCCAGCAGCCAAGTCCCCCAAGGAGTCAAGGAGACCCAGTACTTC.

The J gene is TRBJ1-3, the V gene TRBV5-1; 7 bases line up with TRBD1. There are 14 residues in the CDR3. V lost 3 bases and J lost 6; bases outside the gene matches: 6. Germline V gene sequence: CDR1 SGHRS, CDR2 YFSETQ. CDR3 sequence: CASSSWDSANTIYF. The CDR3 nucleotides read TGCGCCAGCAGCTCGTGGGACAGCGCAAACACCATATATTTT.

The V call is TRBV28, the J call TRBJ2-7; D not certain. V lost 7 bases, J lost 4 bases, and 14 bases lay in between. Germline V gene data show CDR1 as MDHEN and CDR2 as SYDVKM. The CDR3 has 13 amino acids. CDR3 loop: CASNGPPPYEQYF. CDR3 sequence (DNA): TGTGCCAGCAATGGACCTCCCCCGTACGAGCAGTACTTC.

This clone was recorded a few times. This chain links TRBV6-1 with TRBJ1-2; D gene ambiguous. In germline, CDR1 is MNHNS, CDR2 SASEGT. Trimming took off 1 base at V and 2 bases at J, with 8 bases between the two ends. This CDR3 region has 14 residues. In DNA, the CDR3 is TGTGCCAGCAGTGAAGTTCGGAAGAACTATGGCTACACCTTC. Its protein is CASSEVRKNYGYTF.